This T cell receptor (beta chain) was profiled in a study of blood T cell repertoires in COVID-19 (TCRdb year 2020). At the level of the whole study: Samples from collaborators originated in the United States, Italy and Spain and spanned both the acute and convalescent phases of COVID-19. The material from the prospective study consisted of cDNA or gDNA derived from T cells, B-cell-depleted T cells, or PBMCs. The samples were drawn from two sources: the first 160 participants of the ongoing ImmuneRACE study, and 1,254 subjects contributed by 6 global collaborators. Nearly every sample came with metadata listing a de-identified subject ID, COVID-19 status, age in years and sex. Deeply sampled blood TCRbeta repertoires from subjects exposed to, actively infected with, or recovered from COVID-19 were included in the dataset. Where available, HLA class I and class II types were taken from metadata supplied by the sample provider and were not determined by assay-based typing. The repertoires were released in a freely available public database intended as a resource for research on the immune response to SARS-CoV-2.

Of note for this clone: It has no known antigen specificity. Within one base of it there is no much larger clone, and no base qualities were kept.

Points the paper makes about the study in general: The amount of clinical and demographic metadata varied by source and participant and was provided uncurated.

From the cysteine through the phenylalanine, the CDR3 covers 16 amino acids. CDR3 DNA is the only sequence kept; it has 48 bases, read in frame from the first base. CDR1 and CDR2 are drawn from the germline V gene: SGHRS, YFSETQ. Trimming costs V 2 bases and J 1 base, and their ends lie 15 bases apart. Collaborating institutions collected whole blood in K2EDTA tubes following their own protocols. For TCRbeta analysis, collaborators shipped samples as frozen whole blood, isolated PBMCs, or DNA extracted from either of those sample types. TCRbeta CDR3 regions were amplified from genomic DNA using the immunoSEQ Assay, a bias-controlled multiplex PCR. Concerning the study's data processing: The number of nucleated cells in each sample was estimated from the amplification of reference gene primers within the assay. To quantify the absolute abundance of each unique TCRbeta CDR3 rearrangement, sequence reads were collapsed and filtered. For each sample, productive Simpson clonality was calculated as the square root of Simpson's diversity index over productive rearrangements. Drawn from immuneACCESS, this table holds only the in-frame rearrangements with V and J called that TCRdb kept. Clones are partly lost; checked studies trace under half to an unresolved V gene and leave the rest unexplained. D and trimming come from the DNA, and the V and J calls and clone size come from that table. Recorded for this sample are about 99,000 clones; about 91% of them occurred a single time. Of the sample, roughly 6% falls within the top ten clones.

This TCR was sampled from a human donor in a cohort sampled during active COVID-19. The sample consisted of peripheral blood. The V and J segments used are TRBV5-1 and TRBJ1-1, and perhaps TRBD1 as D gene, on 5 matching bases. This receptor carries the CDR3 CASSFSGRGSNTEAFF. DNA sequence: TGCGCCAGCAGCTTCTCCGGGAGGGGATCGAACACTGAAGCTTTCTTT.